What follows are 24 T cell receptor beta chains derived from one specimen sequenced in a study of tumor-infiltrating lymphocytes in primary liver carcinoma. The input was 500 ng total RNA; TCR beta cDNA was made from it with a constant-region primer. TCR beta libraries came from three nested multiplex PCR rounds using slightly modified ARM-PCR. Use of TRBV1-TRBV30 forward primers with a C-beta reverse primer characterized the first two PCR rounds, which lasted about 11 cycles each. TCRdb analysed the multiplex PCR reads with MiXCR anew, one entry per CDR3 protein. The data contain roughly 190,000 distinct CDR3 sequences, around four fifths of them singletons. Both RNA and DNA were isolated together from about 20-30 mg of bulk tissue that had not been sorted. Sequenced sample: tumor tissue from primary liver carcinoma. The receptors derive from a man aged 40-50 years with primary liver carcinoma and hepatitis B virus infection.

This clonotype has a handful of counts. A single base separates this from a much larger clone, so it may be a read error. V is TRBV10-2 and J is TRBJ1-4; D is unresolved. CDR3 length equals 13 residues. The germline V gene has CDR1 WSHSY and CDR2 SAAADI. The CDR3 DNA reads TGCACCAGCAGTGAGGCCCCCAAAGAAAAACTGTTTTTT. Translating it yields CTSSEAPKEKLFF.

To note about this clonotype: This may be a read error: a much more frequent sequence differs by one nucleotide. The rearrangement uses TRBV7-8 and TRBJ1-6, with D possibly being TRBD1 (5 bases). Looked up from germline, CDR1 is SGHVS and CDR2 is FQNEAQ. The length of the CDR3 is 12 residues. The chain's CDR3 is CTSSSRVPPLHF. CDR3 nucleotide sequence: TGTACCAGCAGCTCCAGGGTACCACCCCTCCACTTT.

Concerning this clonotype itself: Likely a read error: the CDR3 ends without its conserved phenylalanine or tryptophan. The DNA is omitted, as the CDR3 cannot be located on it reliably, and the CDR3 follows TCRdb's listing. V gene TRBV12-3 or TRBV12-4 combines with J gene TRBJ1-2; the table names TRBD1, a call not compared with the DNA. 12 amino acids form the CDR3, both terminal residues included. CDR3 loop: CAIEQGVDGYTL.

This clonotype was observed many times. The chain has TRBV5-1 and TRBJ2-7; the D gene is possibly TRBD2 (6 bases). The CDR3 is 15 residues long. Trimming stripped 1 base from V and 0 bases from J, with 11 bases between. The germline V gene has CDR1 SGHRS and CDR2 YFSETQ. CDR3 coding DNA: TGCGCCAGCAGCTTGCTCGGGACTGCCTCCTACGAGCAGTACTTC. The encoded protein is CASSLLGTASYEQYF.

To note about this clonotype: The junction does not match germline at one end; this may be a read error. The chain employs TRBV5-4 and TRBJ2-5; the D gene is possibly TRBD1 (5 bases). The CDR3 is 13 residues long. Germline V gene data show CDR1 as SGHNT and CDR2 as YYREEE (reference sequence). The CDR3 is CTSSSDTLETQYF. Written as DNA, the CDR3 is TGTACCAGCAGCTCGGACACGTTAGAGACCCAGTACTTC.

A word on this clonotype: The CDR3 carries no conserved terminal phenylalanine or tryptophan, so it likely arises from a read error. The chain combines TRBV5-1 with TRBJ1-1; D uncertain. Germline V gene lookup returns CDR1 SGHRS and CDR2 YFSETQ. This CDR3 spans 18 amino acids. CDR3 bases: TGCGCCAGCAGCCCTTCGTTGTCCCAGTCGGCTAGCGACACCGAAGCTTTCTTA. It yields the protein CASSPSLSQSASDTEAFL.

The chain links TRBV29-1 to TRBJ2-3; D gene unclear. The germline V gene has CDR1 SQVTM and CDR2 ANQGSEA. The CDR3 spans 13 residues. The CDR3 bases are TGCAGTGTTTTACGCTGGAACACAGATACGCAGTATTTT. Translation gives CSVLRWNTDTQYF.

Worth noting for this clonotype: Likely a read error: the CDR3 ends without its conserved phenylalanine or tryptophan. J is TRBJ2-3 and V is TRBV4-2; D is perhaps TRBD1 or TRBD2 (6 bases each). The CDR3 contains 15 residues. The germline CDR1 and CDR2 sequences are LGHNA and YNFKEQ. The CDR3 here is CASSLKGGGGDTQYL. CDR3 coding DNA: TGTGCCAGTAGCCTTAAGGGGGGAGGAGGAGATACGCAGTATCTT.

The V gene is TRBV10-2, the J gene TRBJ1-2, with TRBD1 as a possible D gene (6 bases). Germline lookup yields CDR1 WSHSY and CDR2 SAAADI. There are 14 residues in the CDR3. V was clipped by 7 bases and J by 2 bases, with 14 bases between them. Here the CDR3 DNA reads TGCGCCAGCAATTGGCAGGGGATGAACTATGGCTACACCTTC. Its translation is CASNWQGMNYGYTF.

The J gene is TRBJ2-3, the V gene TRBV5-4; D may be TRBD2 (5 bases). The CDR3 runs to 14 residues. The V gene lost 9 bases and the J gene lost 1 base, with 15 bases spanning the gap. Germline V gene sequence: CDR1 SGHNT, CDR2 YYREEE (reference sequence). CDR3: CANSLASRTDTQYF. CDR3 bases: TGTGCCAACAGTTTGGCTAGCCGCACAGATACGCAGTATTTT. The full variable domain, in which reference TRBV5-4 and TRBJ2-3 provide the parts outside the CDR3, is ETGVTQSPTHLIKTRGQQVTLRCSSQSGHNTVSWYQQALGQGPQFIFQYYREEENGRGNFPPRFSGLQFPNYSSELNVNALELDDSALYLCANSLASRTDTQYFGPGTRLTVL.

On this clonotype itself: A much larger clone lies a single base off, so this may be a read error. Here the CDR3 reads CASTEGSGTTQYF. In DNA, the CDR3 is TGTGCCAGCACTGAGGGTAGCGGTACGACCCAGTACTTC. The chain recombines TRBV6-4 with TRBJ2-5, with D maybe TRBD2 (6 bases). Germline V gene lookup returns CDR1 MRHNA and CDR2 SNTAGT. V lost 7 bases to trimming and J lost 7 bases, with 16 bases between them. The CDR3 spans 13 residues.

The genes are TRBV29-1 and TRBJ1-4, with 7 nucleotides matching TRBD1. Germline V gives CDR1 SQVTM, CDR2 ANQGSEA. The CDR3 contains 13 residues. The V gene end was trimmed by 7 bases and the J gene end by 8 bases; junction bases not matched to a gene: 10. The DNA of the CDR3 is TGCAGCGCCAGTATTCAGGGGGGAGAAAAACTGTTTTTT. Translated: CSASIQGGEKLFF.

This clonotype was observed at least ten times. The rearrangement links TRBV28 to TRBJ2-1; D is perhaps TRBD1 or TRBD2 (5 bases each). Trimming left V 4 bases short and J 15 bases short, with 19 bases between. The CDR3 is made up of 13 amino acids. Germline lookup yields CDR1 MDHEN and CDR2 SYDVKM. CDR3 coding DNA: TGTGCCAGCAGTTCCTCCCTGGGACGCCCCGGGTTCTTC. Amino acid sequence: CASSSSLGRPGFF.

As concerns this clonotype: One end of the junction varies from germline; a read error may be responsible. This chain connects TRBV7-9 to TRBJ2-3, with D possibly called TRBD1 or TRBD2 (5 bases each). Germline loops: CDR1 SEHNR, CDR2 FQNEAQ (reference sequence). This CDR3 comprises 15 residues. This chain's CDR3 is CASSSDMDGADMQYF. CDR3 in DNA: TGTGCCAGTAGCTCGGACATGGACGGGGCAGATATGCAGTATTTT. Filled out from reference TRBV7-9 and TRBJ2-3, the complete variable domain reads DTGVSQNPRHKITKRGQNVTFRCDPISEHNRLYWYRQTLGQGPEFLTYFQNEAQLEKSRLLSDRFSAERPKGSFSTLEIQRTEQGDSAMYLCASSSDMDGADMQYFGPGTRLTVL.

The chain uses TRBV11-1 and TRBJ2-7; a weak D match, TRBD2 (5 bases). The CDR3 spans 13 residues. CDR1 is SGHAT, CDR2 FQDESV, per germline (reference sequence). The CDR3 DNA reads as TGTGTCGGCAGCGGTAAGCGATCCTACGAGCAGTACTTC. Protein: CVGSGKRSYEQYF.

In this sample, this clonotype turned up many times. The rearrangement uses TRBV6-1 and TRBJ2-7, with D possibly being TRBD1 (5 bases). Trimming stripped 1 base from V and 3 bases from J, with 10 bases between. This CDR3 has 14 residues. Germline V CDR1 and CDR2: MNHNS, SASEGT. In DNA, the CDR3 is TGTGCCAGCAGTGAAGGGGGCGCAGTCTACGAGCAGTACTTC. This gives the protein CASSEGGAVYEQYF.

On this clonotype itself: This clone may be a read error of a much larger clone one base away. The rearrangement uses TRBV6-2 or TRBV6-3 and TRBJ2-1, with 11 nucleotides matching TRBD2. CDR3 size: 13 residues. Germline V CDR1 and CDR2: MNHEY, SVGEGT. V dropped 7 bases and J dropped 11; count of bases not matched to a gene: 7. In nucleotides, the CDR3 is TGTGCCAGCAAAGCTAGCGGGAGGAATAAGCAGTTCTTC. It yields the protein CASKASGRNKQFF.

This clonotype came up a few times. V usage is TRBV24-1 and J usage is TRBJ2-2; possibly TRBD1 for D (5 bases). The CDR3 extends over 13 amino acids. Germline CDR1 KGHDR, CDR2 SFDVKD. V lost 5 bases and J lost 5, with 8 bases in between. CDR3 DNA sequence: TGTGCCACCAGTGTTAGGGGAACCGGGGAGCTGTTTTTT. Protein: CATSVRGTGELFF.

This CDR3 is CSARGAFHGEQYF. The CDR3 DNA sequence: TGCAGCGCCCGGGGGGCGTTTCATGGCGAGCAGTACTTC. This sequence joins TRBV29-1 and TRBJ2-7; maybe TRBD2 (7 bases). V lost 7 bases to trimming and J lost 6 bases, with 19 bases between them. The CDR3 has 13 amino acids. Germline CDR1 is SQVTM and CDR2 is ANQGSEA.

V gene TRBV6-6 combines with J gene TRBJ1-1; D ambiguous. Trimming removed 7 bases from V and 0 bases from J, with 9 bases in between. The CDR3 consists of 13 residues. Looked up from germline, CDR1 is MNHNY and CDR2 is SVGAGI (reference sequence). The CDR3 nucleotides read TGTGCCAGCAATTGTCACATGAACACTGAAGCTTTCTTT. It is translated as CASNCHMNTEAFF.

The chain has TRBV12-3 or TRBV12-4 and TRBJ1-5; D might be TRBD1 (5 bases). The CDR3 is made up of 13 amino acids. This chain's CDR3 is CTNSVDGGQPQHF. Written as DNA, the CDR3 is TGTACCAACAGTGTGGACGGGGGACAGCCCCAGCATTTT.

This chain uses TRBV11-2 with TRBJ2-1, with 8 bases matching TRBD2. Germline V gene lookup returns CDR1 SGHAT and CDR2 FQNNGV. This CDR3 spans 17 amino acids. The V gene end was trimmed by 1 base and the J gene end by 3 bases; junction bases not matched to a gene: 8. This chain's CDR3 is CASSLGRGGGFYNEQFF. Here the CDR3 DNA reads TGTGCCAGCAGCTTAGGCAGGGGCGGGGGGTTCTACAATGAGCAGTTCTTC.

For this clonotype: This likely comes from a read error, as the CDR3 has no conserved phenylalanine or tryptophan at its end. The V call is TRBV5-5, the J call TRBJ2-5; D is ambiguous. CDR3 length equals 17 residues. Germline CDR1 is SGHKS and CDR2 is YYEKEE (reference sequence). Trimming took 2 bases from V and 5 from J, leaving 22 bases between them. The CDR3 DNA reads TGTGCCAGCAGCTTTCAACCACGAGGAAACCTGGGTGAGACCCAGTACTTA. It yields the protein CASSFQPRGNLGETQYL.

To note about this clonotype: A much larger clone is a single base away; this may be a read error. The V and J genes are TRBV6-5 and TRBJ1-4, with 7 bases matching TRBD1. Germline CDR1 and CDR2: MNHEY and SVGAGI. The length of the CDR3 is 14 residues. CDR3 nucleotide sequence: TGTGCCAGCAGTTACAACAGGGGTGATGAAATACTGTTTTTT. It encodes CASSYNRGDEILFF.